This T cell receptor (beta chain) was obtained from a study of blood T cell repertoires in COVID-19. For the study at large: Sites in the United States, Italy and Spain provided acute and convalescent COVID-19 samples. The analysed material was cDNA or gDNA that came from T cells, B-cell-depleted T cells, or PBMCs.

Per the authors' pipeline: By means of reference gene primer amplification, nucleated cell counts were estimated. The assay was immunoSEQ multiplex PCR, and TCRdb's table has in-frame clones only and misses some. V, J and clone size are taken as reported in that table, and D and trimming were inferred from the DNA itself. The table has about 130,000 clones, less than 90% seen once. The V and J ends lost 1 base and 0 bases respectively, with 11 bases between them. CDR3 length: 16 amino acids. Germline CDR1 SGHNT, CDR2 YYREEE (reference sequence). The chain employs TRBV5-4 and TRBJ2-1; TRBD2 might be the D (5 bases). The sequence was obtained from a woman in her thirties who had recovered from COVID-19. The specimen was peripheral blood. The CDR3 coding sequence is TGTGCCAGCAGCTTGCAAGCGGCTAGCTCCTACAATGAGCAGTTCTTC. This encodes CASSLQAASSYNEQFF.